The clone carrying this T cell receptor (beta chain) came up a few times. Antigen unknown. The data originate from a study of naive and memory T cell subsets. General observations from the study: Especially in CD8 cells, naive repertoires contained a few larger clonotypes, possibly CD45RA-re-expressing memory cells. TCR abundance followed a power law differing between naive and memory subsets.

Both TRBC1 and TRBC2 were covered by a beta constant-region primer of two equimolar oligonucleotides. Nested alpha and beta constant-region primers with the SP2 primer drove four PCR rounds on ligated cDNA. TCRdb passed the UMI-ligation and nested PCR reads through MiXCR, listing each CDR3 protein once. The sample consists of approximately 140,000 distinct CDR3 sequences, 20% to 25% of them appearing once. The TCR was taken from a human donor in good health. The sequencing input was naive CD4+ T cells from blood.

The CDR3 reads CASSQVRGLYEQYF. CDR3 sequence (DNA): TGTGCCAGCAGCCAAGTCAGGGGGCTCTACGAGCAGTACTTC. The J gene is TRBJ2-7, the V gene TRBV3-1; 8 nucleotides agree with TRBD1. The CDR3 totals 14 residues. V lost 1 base and J lost 3; bases outside the gene matches: 2. CDR1 LGHDT and CDR2 YNNKEL come from the germline V gene (reference sequence).